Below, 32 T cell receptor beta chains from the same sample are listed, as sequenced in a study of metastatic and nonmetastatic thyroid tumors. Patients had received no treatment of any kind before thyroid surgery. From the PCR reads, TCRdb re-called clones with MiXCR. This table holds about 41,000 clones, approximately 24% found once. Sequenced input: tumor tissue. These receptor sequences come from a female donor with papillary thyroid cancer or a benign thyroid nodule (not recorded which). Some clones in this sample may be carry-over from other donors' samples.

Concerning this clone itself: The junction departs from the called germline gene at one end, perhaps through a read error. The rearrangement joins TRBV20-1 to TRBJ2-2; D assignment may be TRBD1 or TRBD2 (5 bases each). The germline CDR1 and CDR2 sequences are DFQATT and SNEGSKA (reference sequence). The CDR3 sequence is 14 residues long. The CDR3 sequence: CSASTASGTGDLFF. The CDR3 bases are TGCAGTGCTAGTACGGCGAGTGGGACCGGGGATCTGTTTTTT.

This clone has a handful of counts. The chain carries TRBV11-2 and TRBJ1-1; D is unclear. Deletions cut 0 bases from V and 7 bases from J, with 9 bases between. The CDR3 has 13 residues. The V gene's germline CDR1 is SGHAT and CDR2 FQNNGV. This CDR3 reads CASSLDLKVEAFF. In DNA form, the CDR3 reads TGTGCCAGCAGCTTAGATCTGAAGGTTGAAGCTTTCTTT.

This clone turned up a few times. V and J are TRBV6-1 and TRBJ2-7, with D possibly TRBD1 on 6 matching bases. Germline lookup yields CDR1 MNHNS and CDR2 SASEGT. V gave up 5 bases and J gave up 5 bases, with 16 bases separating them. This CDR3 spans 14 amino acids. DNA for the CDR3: TGTGCCAGCAGTACCAACGTCCAGGGGAACGAGCAGTACTTC. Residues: CASSTNVQGNEQYF.

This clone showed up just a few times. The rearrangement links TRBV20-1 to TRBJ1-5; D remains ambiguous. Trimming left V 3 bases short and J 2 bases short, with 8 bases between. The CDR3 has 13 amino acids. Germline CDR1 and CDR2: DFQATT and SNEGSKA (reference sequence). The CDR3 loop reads CSARHDGNQPQHF. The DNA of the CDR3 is TGCAGTGCTAGGCATGACGGCAATCAGCCCCAGCATTTT.

The CDR3 coding sequence is TGCGCCAGCAGTCTTCTAGCGGGAGGATACAATGAGCAGTTCTTC. This gives the protein CASSLLAGGYNEQFF. This sequence joins TRBV10-2 and TRBJ2-1; 11 bases are a match to TRBD2. The CDR3 covers 15 residues. CDR1 WSHSY and CDR2 SAAADI come from the germline V gene. Trimming cost V 5 bases and J 4 bases; bases outside gene matches: 4.

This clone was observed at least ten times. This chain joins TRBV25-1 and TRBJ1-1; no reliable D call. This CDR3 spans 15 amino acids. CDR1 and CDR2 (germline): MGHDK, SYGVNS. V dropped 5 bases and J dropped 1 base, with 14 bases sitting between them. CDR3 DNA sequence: TGTGCCAGCAGTCTCCGACAAGGGCCGAACACTGAAGCTTTCTTT. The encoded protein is CASSLRQGPNTEAFF.

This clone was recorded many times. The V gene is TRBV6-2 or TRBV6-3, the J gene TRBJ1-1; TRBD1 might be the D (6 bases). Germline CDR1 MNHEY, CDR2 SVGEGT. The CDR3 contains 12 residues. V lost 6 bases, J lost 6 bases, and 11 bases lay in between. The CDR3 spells CASRGGGAEAFF. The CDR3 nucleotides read TGTGCCAGCAGAGGGGGGGGCGCTGAAGCTTTCTTT.

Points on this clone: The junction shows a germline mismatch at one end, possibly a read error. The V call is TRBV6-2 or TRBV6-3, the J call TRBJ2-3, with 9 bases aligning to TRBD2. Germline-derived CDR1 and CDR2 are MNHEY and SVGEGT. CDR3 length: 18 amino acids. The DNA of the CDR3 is TGTGCCATCAGTCCCCTAGGGATTAGCGGGAGAAGGACAGATACGCAGTATTTT. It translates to CAISPLGISGRRTDTQYF.

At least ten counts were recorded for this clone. Here the CDR3 DNA reads TGTGCCTGGAGGGCGGTAGGGCCGTACGAGCAGTACTTC. Translation: CAWRAVGPYEQYF. The chain uses TRBV30 and TRBJ2-7; D call uncertain. V was cut by 3 bases and J by 4 bases, with 13 bases left in between. CDR1 is GTSNPN, CDR2 SVGIG, per germline (reference sequence). CDR3 size: 13 residues.

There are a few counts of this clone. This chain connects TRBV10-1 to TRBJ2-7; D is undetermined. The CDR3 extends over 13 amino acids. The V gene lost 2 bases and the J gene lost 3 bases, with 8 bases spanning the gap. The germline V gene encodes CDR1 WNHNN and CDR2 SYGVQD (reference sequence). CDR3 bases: TGCGCCAGCAGTGAGGGCATCCGCTACGAGCAGTACTTC. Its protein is CASSEGIRYEQYF.

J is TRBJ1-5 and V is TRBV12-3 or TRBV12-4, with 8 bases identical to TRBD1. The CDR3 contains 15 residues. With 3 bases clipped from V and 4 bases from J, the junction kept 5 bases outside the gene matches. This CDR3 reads CASSFQGAPNQPQHF. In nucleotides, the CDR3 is TGTGCCAGCAGTTTTCAGGGGGCTCCGAATCAGCCCCAGCATTTT.

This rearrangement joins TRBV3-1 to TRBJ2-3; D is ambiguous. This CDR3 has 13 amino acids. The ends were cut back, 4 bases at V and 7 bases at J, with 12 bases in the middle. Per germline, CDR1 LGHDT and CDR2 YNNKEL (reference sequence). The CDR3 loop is CASSRLDRNTQYF. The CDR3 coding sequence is TGTGCCAGCAGCCGATTAGATCGAAATACGCAGTATTTT.

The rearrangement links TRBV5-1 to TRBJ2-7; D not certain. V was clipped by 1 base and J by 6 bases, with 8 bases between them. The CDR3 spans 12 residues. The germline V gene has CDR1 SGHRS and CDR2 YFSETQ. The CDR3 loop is CASSLMGSEQYF. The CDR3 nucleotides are TGCGCCAGCAGCTTGATGGGCAGCGAGCAGTACTTC.

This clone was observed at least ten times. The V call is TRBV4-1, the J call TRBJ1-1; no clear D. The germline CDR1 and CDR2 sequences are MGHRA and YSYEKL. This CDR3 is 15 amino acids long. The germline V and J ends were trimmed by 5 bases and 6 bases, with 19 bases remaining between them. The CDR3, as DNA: TGCGCCAGCAGCGATCAGCCAGGTGGTCTGTCTGAAGCTTTCTTT. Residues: CASSDQPGGLSEAFF.

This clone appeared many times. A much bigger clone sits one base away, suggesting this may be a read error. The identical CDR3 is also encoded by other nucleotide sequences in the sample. This CDR3 reads CASSLVGSGRPAYEQYF. The CDR3 DNA reads as TGTGCCAGCAGCCTAGTGGGTAGCGGGAGGCCCGCCTACGAGCAGTACTTC. V usage is TRBV11-2 and J usage is TRBJ2-7, with TRBD2 identical over 10 bases. Germline trimming cut 5 bases from V and 2 bases from J; bases unmatched to any gene: 12. Per germline, CDR1 SGHAT and CDR2 FQNNGV. The length of the CDR3 is 17 residues.

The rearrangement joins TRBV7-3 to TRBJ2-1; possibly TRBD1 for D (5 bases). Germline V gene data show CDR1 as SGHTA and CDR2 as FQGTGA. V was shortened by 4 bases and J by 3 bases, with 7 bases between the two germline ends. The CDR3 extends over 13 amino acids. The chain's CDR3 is CASSSQGYNEQFF. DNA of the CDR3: TGTGCCAGCAGCTCCCAGGGCTACAATGAGCAGTTCTTC. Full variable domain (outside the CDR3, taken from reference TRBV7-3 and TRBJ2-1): GAGVSQTPSNKVTEKGKYVELRCDPISGHTALYWYRQSLGQGPEFLIYFQGTGAADDSGLPNDRFFAVRPEGSVSTLKIQRTERGDSAVYLCASSSQGYNEQFFGPGTRLTVL.

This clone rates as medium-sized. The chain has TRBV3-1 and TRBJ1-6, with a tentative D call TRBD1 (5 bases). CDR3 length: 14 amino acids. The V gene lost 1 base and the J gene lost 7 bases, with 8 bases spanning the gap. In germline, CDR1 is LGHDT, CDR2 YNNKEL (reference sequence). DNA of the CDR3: TGTGCCAGCAGCCAAGGGACAAGGAATTCACCCCTCCACTTT. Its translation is CASSQGTRNSPLHF.

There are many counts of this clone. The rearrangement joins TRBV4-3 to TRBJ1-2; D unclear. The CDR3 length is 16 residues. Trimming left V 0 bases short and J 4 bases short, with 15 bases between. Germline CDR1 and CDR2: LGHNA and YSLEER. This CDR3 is CASSQEVLRQAYGYTF. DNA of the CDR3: TGCGCCAGCAGCCAAGAGGTGCTTAGGCAGGCCTATGGCTACACCTTC.

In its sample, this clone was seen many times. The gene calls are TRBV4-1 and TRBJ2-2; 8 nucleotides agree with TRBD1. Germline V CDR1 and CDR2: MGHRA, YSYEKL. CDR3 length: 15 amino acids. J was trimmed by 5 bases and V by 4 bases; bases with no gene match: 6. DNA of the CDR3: TGCGCCAGCAGCCGCAACAGGGGGTCTACCGGGGAGCTGTTTTTT. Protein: CASSRNRGSTGELFF.

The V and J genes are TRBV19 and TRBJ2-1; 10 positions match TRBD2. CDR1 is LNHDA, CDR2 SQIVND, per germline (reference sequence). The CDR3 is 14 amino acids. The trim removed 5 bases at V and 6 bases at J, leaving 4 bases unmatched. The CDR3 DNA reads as TGTGCCAGTAGTGTTGGACTAGCGGCCAATGAGCAGTTCTTC. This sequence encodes CASSVGLAANEQFF. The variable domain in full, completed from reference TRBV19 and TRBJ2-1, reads DGGITQSPKYLFRKEGQNVTLSCEQNLNHDAMYWYRQDPGQGLRLIYYSQIVNDFQKGDIAEGYSVSREKKESFPLTVTSAQKNPTAFYLCASSVGLAANEQFFGPGTRLTVL.

The CDR3 DNA follows: TGTGCCAGCAGTCCCCAGCCCGGGACTAGCGGAACTTACGAGCAGTACTTC. Translated: CASSPQPGTSGTYEQYF. This chain uses TRBV27 with TRBJ2-7; 11 nucleotides align to TRBD2. The CDR3 runs 17 residues. V gave up 5 bases and J gave up 4 bases; unmatched junction bases: 13. Germline CDR1 is MNHEY and CDR2 is SMNVEV (reference sequence).

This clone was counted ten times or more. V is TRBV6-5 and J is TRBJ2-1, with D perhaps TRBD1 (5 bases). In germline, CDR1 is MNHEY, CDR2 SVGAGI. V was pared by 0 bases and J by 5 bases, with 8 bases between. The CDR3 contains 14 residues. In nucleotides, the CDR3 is TGTGCCAGCAGTTACTCGGACAAAAACAATGAGCAGTTCTTC. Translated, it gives CASSYSDKNNEQFF.

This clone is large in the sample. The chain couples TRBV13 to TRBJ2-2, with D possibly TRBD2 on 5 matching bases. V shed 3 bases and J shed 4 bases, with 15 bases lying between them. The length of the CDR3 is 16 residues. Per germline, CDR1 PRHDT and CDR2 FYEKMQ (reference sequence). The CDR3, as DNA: TGTGCCAGCAGCTTTAGCCGCGGGTTGGGCACCGGGGAGCTGTTTTTT. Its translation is CASSFSRGLGTGELFF.

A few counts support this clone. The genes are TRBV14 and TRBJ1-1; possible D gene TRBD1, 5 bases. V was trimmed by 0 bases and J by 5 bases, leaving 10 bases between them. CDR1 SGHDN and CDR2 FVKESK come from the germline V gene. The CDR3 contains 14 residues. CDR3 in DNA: TGTGCCAGCAGCCAAGACCGGGGCAGAACTGAAGCTTTCTTT. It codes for CASSQDRGRTEAFF. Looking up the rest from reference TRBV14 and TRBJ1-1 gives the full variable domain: EAGVTQFPSHSVIEKGQTVTLRCDPISGHDNLYWYRRVMGKEIKFLLHFVKESKQDESGMPNNRFLAERTGGTYSTLKVQPAELEDSGVYFCASSQDRGRTEAFFGQGTRLTVV.

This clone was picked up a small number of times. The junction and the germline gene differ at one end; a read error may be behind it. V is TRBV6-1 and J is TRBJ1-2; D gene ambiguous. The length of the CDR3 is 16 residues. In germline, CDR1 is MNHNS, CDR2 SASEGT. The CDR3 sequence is CAISEFEMSSPYGYTF. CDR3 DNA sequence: TGTGCCATCAGTGAATTTGAGATGTCCTCCCCCTATGGCTACACCTTC.

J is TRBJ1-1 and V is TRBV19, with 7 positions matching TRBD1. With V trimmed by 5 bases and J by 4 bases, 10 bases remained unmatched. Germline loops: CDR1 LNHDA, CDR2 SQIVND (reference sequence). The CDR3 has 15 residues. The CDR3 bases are TGTGCCAGTAGTCCTATCGACAGGGAGGGCACTGAAGCTTTCTTT. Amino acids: CASSPIDREGTEAFF.

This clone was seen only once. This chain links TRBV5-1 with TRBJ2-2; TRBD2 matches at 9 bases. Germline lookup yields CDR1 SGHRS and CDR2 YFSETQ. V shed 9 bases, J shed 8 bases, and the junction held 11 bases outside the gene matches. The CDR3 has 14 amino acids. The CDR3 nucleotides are TGCGCCACCCGGACTAGCGAGCAATGGGGGGAGCTGTTTTTT. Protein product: CATRTSEQWGELFF.

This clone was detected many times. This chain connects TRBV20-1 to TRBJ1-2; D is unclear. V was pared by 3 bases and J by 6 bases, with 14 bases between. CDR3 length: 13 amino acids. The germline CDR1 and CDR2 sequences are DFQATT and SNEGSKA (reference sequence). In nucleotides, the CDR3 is TGCAGTGCTAGGCCCCGGGAGGCGGATGGCTACACCTTC. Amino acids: CSARPREADGYTF.

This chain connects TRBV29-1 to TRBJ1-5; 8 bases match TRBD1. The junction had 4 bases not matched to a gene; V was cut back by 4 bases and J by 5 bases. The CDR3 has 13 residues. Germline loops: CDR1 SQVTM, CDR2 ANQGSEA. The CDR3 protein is CSVAWGQDQPQHF. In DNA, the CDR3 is TGCAGCGTTGCCTGGGGACAGGATCAGCCCCAGCATTTT. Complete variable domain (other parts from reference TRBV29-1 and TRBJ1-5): SAVISQKPSRDICQRGTSLTIQCQVDSQVTMMFWYRQQPGQSLTLIATANQGSEATYESGFVIDKFPISRPNLTFSTLTVSNMSPEDSSIYLCSVAWGQDQPQHFGDGTRLSIL.

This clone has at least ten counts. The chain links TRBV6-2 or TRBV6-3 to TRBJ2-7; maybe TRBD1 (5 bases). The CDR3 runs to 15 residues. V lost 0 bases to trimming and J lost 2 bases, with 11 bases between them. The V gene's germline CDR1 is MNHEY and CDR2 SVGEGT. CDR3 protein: CASSYSDTSTYEQYF. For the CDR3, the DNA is TGTGCCAGCAGTTACTCGGACACCTCAACCTACGAGCAGTACTTC.

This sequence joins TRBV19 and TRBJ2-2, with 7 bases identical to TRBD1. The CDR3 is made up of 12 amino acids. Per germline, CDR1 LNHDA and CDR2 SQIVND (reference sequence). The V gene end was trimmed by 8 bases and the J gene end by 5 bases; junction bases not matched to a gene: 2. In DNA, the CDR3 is TGTGCCAGTTACAGGGGTACCGGGGAGCTGTTTTTT. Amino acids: CASYRGTGELFF.

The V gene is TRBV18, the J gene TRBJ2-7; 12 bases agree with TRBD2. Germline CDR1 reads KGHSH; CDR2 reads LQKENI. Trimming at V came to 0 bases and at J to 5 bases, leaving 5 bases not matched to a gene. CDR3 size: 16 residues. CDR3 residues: CASSPPASGRVDEQYF. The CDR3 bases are TGTGCCAGCTCACCACCGGCTAGCGGGAGGGTCGACGAGCAGTACTTC.